These 23 T cell receptor beta chains were all obtained from the same sample, sequenced in a study of T cell repertoires in cytomegalovirus infection. TCRdb itself ran the reads through MiXCR, one entry per CDR3 protein. This table has about 230,000 distinct CDR3 sequences, around 6.4% appearing once. Sequencing input: PBMCs. The receptor set was obtained from a human donor in good health (CMV status not recorded). Some clones in this sample may be carry-over from other donors' samples.

This clonotype was counted at least ten times. J is TRBJ2-3 and V is TRBV7-2; 16 bases match TRBD2. Germline V gene sequence: CDR1 SGHTA, CDR2 FQGNSA. The CDR3 consists of 18 residues. Trimming at V came to 5 bases and at J to 6 bases, leaving 11 bases not matched to a gene. This chain's CDR3 is CASSPKGLAGGPFDTQYF. CDR3 DNA sequence: TGTGCCAGCAGCCCAAAGGGACTAGCGGGGGGGCCCTTCGATACGCAGTATTTT.

The table lists this clonotype with many counts. The chain uses TRBV23-1 and TRBJ1-5; D perhaps matches TRBD1 (5 bases). TRBV23-1 carries the ORF label, with uncertain function. CDR3 length: 16 amino acids. Trimming left V 5 bases short and J 5 bases short, with 19 bases between. This CDR3 is CASSGRRGDEDQPQHF. The CDR3 DNA is TGCGCCAGCAGTGGACGGCGGGGGGATGAAGATCAGCCCCAGCATTTT.

This clonotype was seen many times. The chain carries TRBV12-5 and TRBJ2-6; no definite D call. The ends were cut back, 2 bases at V and 5 bases at J, with 4 bases in the middle. The CDR3 runs to 13 residues. Germline V gene lookup returns CDR1 LGHNT and CDR2 FRNRAP. CDR3 DNA sequence: TGTGCTAGTGGTTTGCCCCGGGCCAACGTCCTGACTTTC. Protein product: CASGLPRANVLTF. Full variable domain (outside the CDR3, taken from reference TRBV12-5 and TRBJ2-6): DARVTQTPRHKVTEMGQEVTMRCQPILGHNTVFWYRQTMMQGLELLAYFRNRAPLDDSGMPKDRFSAEMPDATLATLKIQPSEPRDSAVYFCASGLPRANVLTFGAGSRLTVL.

This clonotype was counted many times. The chain links TRBV18 to TRBJ2-7, with D tentatively TRBD1 or TRBD2 (5 bases each). The CDR3 spans 16 residues. CDR1 KGHSH and CDR2 LQKENI come from the germline V gene. The germline V and J ends were trimmed by 5 bases and 3 bases, with 20 bases remaining between them. The CDR3 nucleotides read TGTGCCAGCTCATCGACCCCCGGGGCGGAAAACTACGAGCAGTACTTC. It translates to CASSSTPGAENYEQYF. Looking up the rest from reference TRBV18 and TRBJ2-7 gives the full variable domain: NAGVMQNPRHLVRRRGQEARLRCSPMKGHSHVYWYRQLPEEGLKFMVYLQKENIIDESGMPKERFSAEFPKEGPSILRIQQVVRGDSAAYFCASSSTPGAENYEQYFGPGTRLTVT.

This clonotype was seen ten or more times. The rearrangement uses TRBV29-1 and TRBJ1-2; a possible D gene is TRBD1 (5 bases). This CDR3 spans 12 amino acids. CDR1 and CDR2 from the germline V gene are SQVTM and ANQGSEA. Trimming cost V 4 bases and J 6 bases, with 12 bases left between them. The CDR3 DNA sequence: TGCAGCGTTGTCCAGGGAGGAGATGGCTACACCTTC. This encodes CSVVQGGDGYTF.

The sample holds many counts of this clonotype. The chain links TRBV7-2 to TRBJ2-7, with 8 positions matching TRBD2. The germline V gene encodes CDR1 SGHTA and CDR2 FQGNSA. The CDR3 is 15 amino acids. V dropped 4 bases and J dropped 6; count of bases not matched to a gene: 11. Here the CDR3 reads CASSSAGTRRGEQYF. The CDR3 DNA reads TGTGCCAGCAGCTCGGCCGGGACTAGGAGGGGCGAGCAGTACTTC.

The table lists this clonotype with many counts. The chain employs TRBV20-1 and TRBJ2-7; D not resolved. Germline CDR1 DFQATT, CDR2 SNEGSKA (reference sequence). Trimming left V 7 bases short and J 4 bases short, with 20 bases between. The CDR3 loop spans 14 amino acids. The CDR3 nucleotides read TGCAGTGTCTCTCTGGGAAACCGGCGTTACGAGCAGTACTTC. Amino acids: CSVSLGNRRYEQYF.

This clonotype occurred many times. The chain recombines TRBV7-2 with TRBJ1-5; D unclear. Trimming left V 5 bases short and J 0 bases short, with 11 bases between. Germline CDR1 SGHTA, CDR2 FQGNSA. This CDR3 has 15 amino acids. CDR3 bases: TGTGCCAGCAGCACTAGGACGGGTAGCAATCAGCCCCAGCATTTT. It encodes CASSTRTGSNQPQHF.

V and J are TRBV10-3 and TRBJ1-4, with unresolved D. Trimming shortened V by 4 bases and J by 0 bases, and 12 bases separated the two germline ends. The germline gives CDR1 ENHRY, CDR2 SYGVKD. This CDR3 contains 16 residues. CDR3 nucleotides: TGTGCCATCAGTGCACGAAGTAACCCAACTAATGAAAAACTGTTTTTT. Translated, it gives CAISARSNPTNEKLFF.

In its sample, this clonotype was seen many times. The V call is TRBV2, the J call TRBJ2-1; D not resolved. Germline-derived CDR1 and CDR2 are SNHLY and FYNNEI. The CDR3 totals 12 residues. V was trimmed by 7 bases and J by 4 bases, leaving 8 bases between them. As DNA, the CDR3 is TGTGCCAGCAAAGGCGGATACAATGAGCAGTTCTTC. Translated: CASKGGYNEQFF.

This clonotype came up a few times. This chain joins TRBV29-1 and TRBJ2-7; unclear D gene. The CDR3 loop spans 14 amino acids. The V end was cut by 4 bases, the J end by 1 base, with 14 bases between. Germline V gene sequence: CDR1 SQVTM, CDR2 ANQGSEA. CDR3: CSVVGLGKSYEQYF. The CDR3 DNA follows: TGCAGCGTTGTTGGGCTAGGGAAGTCCTACGAGCAGTACTTC.

V gene TRBV9 combines with J gene TRBJ1-1; unclear D gene. The V end was cut by 3 bases, the J end by 5 bases, with 17 bases between. The germline V gene has CDR1 SGDLS and CDR2 YYNGEE. The CDR3 has 15 amino acids. Here the CDR3 reads CASSGAQQPATEAFF. In DNA, the CDR3 is TGTGCCAGCAGCGGGGCACAGCAACCGGCTACTGAAGCTTTCTTT. Looking up the rest from reference TRBV9 and TRBJ1-1 gives the full variable domain: DSGVTQTPKHLITATGQRVTLRCSPRSGDLSVYWYQQSLDQGLQFLIQYYNGEERAKGNILERFSAQQFPDLHSELNLSSLELGDSALYFCASSGAQQPATEAFFGQGTRLTVV.

The sample holds a few counts of this clonotype. The chain carries TRBV3-1 and TRBJ2-2; D perhaps matches TRBD1 (5 bases). The germline CDR1 and CDR2 sequences are LGHDT and YNNKEL (reference sequence). V dropped 1 base and J dropped 7 bases, with 10 bases sitting between them. This CDR3 is 14 amino acids long. This CDR3 reads CASSQGQGFGELFF. Here the CDR3 DNA reads TGTGCCAGCAGCCAAGGTCAGGGATTCGGGGAGCTGTTTTTT.

The chain couples TRBV20-1 to TRBJ2-1; no reliable D call. The V end was cut by 1 base, the J end by 1 base, with 11 bases between. In germline, CDR1 is DFQATT, CDR2 SNEGSKA (reference sequence). CDR3 length: 15 residues. The CDR3 DNA sequence: TGCAGTGCTAGAGGCGATCACAGATCCTACAATGAGCAGTTCTTC. It codes for CSARGDHRSYNEQFF.

This clonotype occurred many times. This chain connects TRBV5-1 to TRBJ2-3; possible D gene TRBD2, 6 bases. The CDR3 has 16 residues. Germline CDR1 and CDR2: SGHRS and YFSETQ. V lost 4 bases and J lost 2, with 17 bases in between. CDR3: CASSPPRGGVTDTQYF. The CDR3 DNA follows: TGCGCCAGCAGCCCCCCCCGCGGCGGGGTCACAGATACGCAGTATTTT.

The chain links TRBV7-9 to TRBJ2-3; 12 bases are a match to TRBD2. CDR3 length: 15 residues. Germline CDR1 and CDR2: SEHNR and FQNEAQ (reference sequence). Trimming cost V 4 bases and J 8 bases; bases outside gene matches: 7. Here the CDR3 DNA reads TGTGCCAGCAGCTCCCTAGCGGGGGGGCCGAGTACGCAGTATTTT. It codes for CASSSLAGGPSTQYF.

V and J are TRBV5-1 and TRBJ2-1, with D perhaps TRBD1 (6 bases). Per germline, CDR1 SGHRS and CDR2 YFSETQ. The CDR3 loop spans 16 amino acids. Trimming removed 3 bases at V and 7 bases at J, with 20 bases between. This CDR3 reads CASSSSGTHLGNEQFF. The CDR3 nucleotides read TGCGCCAGCAGCTCATCCGGGACACATCTGGGGAATGAGCAGTTCTTC. The full variable domain, with the rest looked up from reference TRBV5-1 and TRBJ2-1, is KAGVTQTPRYLIKTRGQQVTLSCSPISGHRSVSWYQQTPGQGLQFLFEYFSETQRNKGNFPGRFSGRQFSNSRSEMNVSTLELGDSALYLCASSSSGTHLGNEQFFGPGTRLTVL.

The chain combines TRBV2 with TRBJ2-1; no clear D. This CDR3 comprises 13 residues. V lost 3 bases to trimming and J lost 7 bases, with 10 bases between them. Looked up from germline, CDR1 is SNHLY and CDR2 is FYNNEI. The DNA for the CDR3 is TGTGCCAGCAGTGACGAATGGGGAAATGAGCAGTTCTTC. It is translated as CASSDEWGNEQFF.

This clonotype has at least ten counts. This chain joins TRBV12-3 or TRBV12-4 and TRBJ1-1; D not resolved. There are 16 residues in the CDR3. The germline V and J ends were trimmed by 2 bases and 4 bases, with 17 bases remaining between them. CDR3 protein: CASSLTLASPGTEAFF. The CDR3, as DNA: TGTGCCAGCAGTTTAACCCTCGCGAGCCCAGGCACTGAAGCTTTCTTT.

The chain carries TRBV20-1 and TRBJ1-4; TRBD1 matches 8 bases. The CDR3 covers 13 residues. Trimming removed 5 bases from V and 4 bases from J; junction bases left unmatched: 3. CDR1 is DFQATT, CDR2 SNEGSKA, per germline (reference sequence). CDR3 sequence: CSAGTGINEKLFF. For the CDR3, the DNA is TGCAGTGCTGGGACAGGCATTAATGAAAAACTGTTTTTT.

Ten or more counts support this clonotype. V is TRBV7-6 and J is TRBJ1-1; TRBD1 might be the D (5 bases). Germline V gene lookup returns CDR1 SGHVS and CDR2 FNYEAQ. Deletions cut 1 base from V and 5 bases from J, with 17 bases between. The CDR3 sequence is 16 residues long. The CDR3 coding sequence is TGTGCCAGCAGCTTAGGACCCGGGACCAGCATAACTGAAGCTTTCTTT. It specifies CASSLGPGTSITEAFF.

This clonotype has at least ten counts. V and J are TRBV7-9 and TRBJ1-2; perhaps TRBD1 as D (6 bases). The CDR3 runs 16 residues. Germline V gene data show CDR1 as SEHNR and CDR2 as FQNEAQ (reference sequence). V lost 0 bases, J lost 4 bases, and 15 bases lay in between. The CDR3: CASSLARDIWSYGYTF. CDR3 DNA: TGTGCCAGCAGCTTAGCTCGGGACATATGGAGCTATGGCTACACCTTC.

In its sample, this clonotype was seen many times. The J gene is TRBJ2-7, the V gene TRBV28; 7 nucleotides align to TRBD1. V trimming: 3 bases; J trimming: 4 bases; junction bases outside the gene matches: 9. Per germline, CDR1 MDHEN and CDR2 SYDVKM. The length of the CDR3 is 15 residues. The CDR3 nucleotides read TGTGCCAGCAGTTTCGAGGACAGGTCAAGTTACGAGCAGTACTTC. Its translation: CASSFEDRSSYEQYF.